The source of this T cell receptor beta chain is a study of CD8 T cells in ankylosing spondylitis. Study-wide findings and caveats: Within ankylosing spondylitis blood, a TCR beta motif made up of fewer than ten highly homologous variants appeared to be characteristic. Disease-linked clones bore a CD8+ phenotype and were relatively rare in peripheral blood.

TCRdb used MiXCR to reprocess the 5' RACE reads, holding one entry per CDR3 protein. The sample has about 750,000 distinct CDR3 sequences; about 20% are singletons. To note about this clonotype: The target antigen is unknown.

The receptor was derived from a male donor with ankylosing spondylitis. The sequenced sample consisted of blood, either unsorted or a sorted T cell fraction (not recorded which).

DNA of the CDR3: TGTGCCAGCAGCCTCCCGGGGAGGCTAGGTGGCTACACCTTC. Its protein product is CASSLPGRLGGYTF. The chain carries TRBV3-1 and TRBJ1-2; no firm D call. Germline-derived CDR1 and CDR2 are LGHDT and YNNKEL (reference sequence). The V end was cut by 4 bases, the J end by 7 bases, with 16 bases between. This CDR3 has 14 residues.